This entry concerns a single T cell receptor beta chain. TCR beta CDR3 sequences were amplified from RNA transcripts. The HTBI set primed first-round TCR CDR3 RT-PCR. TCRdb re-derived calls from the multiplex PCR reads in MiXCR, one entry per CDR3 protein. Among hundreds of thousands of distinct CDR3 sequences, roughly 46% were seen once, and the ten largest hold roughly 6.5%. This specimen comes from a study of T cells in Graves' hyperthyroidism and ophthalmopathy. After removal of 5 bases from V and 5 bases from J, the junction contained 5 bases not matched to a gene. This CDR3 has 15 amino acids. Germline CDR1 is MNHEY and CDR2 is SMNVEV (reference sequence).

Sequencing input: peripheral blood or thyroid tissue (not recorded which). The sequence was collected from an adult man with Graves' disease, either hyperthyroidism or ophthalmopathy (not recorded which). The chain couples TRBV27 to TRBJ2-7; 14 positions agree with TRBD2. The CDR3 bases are TGTGCCAGCAGTGCGACTAGCGGGGGGGCCCACGAGCAGTACTTC. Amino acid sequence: CASSATSGGAHEQYF.